Listed here is a single T cell receptor (beta chain). This specimen belongs to a study of blood T cell repertoires in COVID-19. Across the study: Nucleic acid was either cDNA or gDNA, and it came from T cells, B-cell-depleted T cells, or PBMCs.

Original processing notes: Cell counts per sample came from amplifying reference gene primers. Measured with immunoSEQ multiplex PCR; TCRdb has only the in-frame clones, and not every one. V, J and clone size reflect that table, while D and trimming were determined from the DNA. The sample contains around 82,000 clones, 70% to 90% of which appear only once. The germline V gene has CDR1 SEHNR and CDR2 FQNEAQ (reference sequence). The length of the CDR3 is 15 residues. Trimming pared 3 bases from V and 5 bases from J, leaving 16 bases between. Seattle researchers signed up patients amid active infection and tracked them longitudinally.

The sequencing sample was made of peripheral blood. V and J are TRBV7-9 and TRBJ2-5, with a weak D call TRBD1 (5 bases). The receptor was isolated from an elderly man with COVID-19, enrolled during active disease. Here the CDR3 reads CASSLGPAHGETQYF. In nucleotides, the CDR3 is TGTGCCAGCAGCTTGGGGCCAGCTCACGGGGAGACCCAGTACTTC.